These 3 T cell receptor beta chains came from one sample sequenced in a study of CD8+ T cells in alopecia areata. The study sorted pooled cutaneous lymph node cells by CD4, CD8alpha, NKG2D, NKG2ACE and other markers. In each case, RNA was isolated and then reverse transcribed into cDNA as the sequencing template. The assay was immunoSEQ multiplex PCR, and TCRdb's table has in-frame clones only and misses some. Observed are 290,000 or so clones, no singletons, with the top ten taking roughly 1.2%. The material sequenced was CD4+ T cells sorted from a lymph node. All receptors come from a C3H/HeJ mouse with alopecia areata. The mouse line has the MHC haplotype H2-k.

This clone has only a few counts. Here the gene names and germline are mouse. The missing CDR3 end, 4 residues past where the read stops, is filled in from the germline J gene. This chain connects TRBV13-1 to TRBJ2-4, with D possibly being TRBD1 (5 bases). CDR1 NSHNY and CDR2 SYGAGN come from the germline V gene. V shed 1 base and J shed 2 bases, with 8 bases lying between them. CDR3 length: 14 amino acids. The sequenced part of the CDR3 DNA is TGTGCCAGCAGTGATTCCAGGGATCAAAAC. It translates to CASSDSRDQN. The whole CDR3 sequence is CASSDSRDQNTLYF.

Turning to this clone: Mouse names are used for the genes. The read terminates 4 residues before the CDR3 end, so the remaining end is supplied by the germline J gene. The chain carries TRBV13-1 and TRBJ1-2, with 11 bases that match TRBD1. The V and J ends lost 5 bases and 2 bases, in that order; junction bases with no gene match: 2. The CDR3 runs to 14 residues. Germline V gene lookup returns CDR1 NSHNY and CDR2 SYGAGN. Here the CDR3 reads CASRDRGRNSDYTF. CDR3 bases read: TGTGCCAGCAGGGACAGGGGGCGCAACTCC.

Turning to this clone: Gene names and germline match the mouse. The read halts 4 residues ahead of the CDR3 end, with the missing end drawn from the germline J gene. The chain has TRBV13-3 and TRBJ1-1; 7 positions agree with TRBD1. CDR3 length: 14 amino acids. Germline-derived CDR1 and CDR2 are NNHDY and SYVADS. V was clipped by 5 bases and J by 0 bases; unmatched bases: 4. Here the CDR3 reads CASSRGQTNTEVFF. Incomplete CDR3 DNA: TGTGCCAGCAGCAGGGGACAGACAAACACA.